Below, one T cell receptor beta chain is given with its context. This entry belongs to a study of molecular identifiers for immune sequencing clone quantification. Preparation methods for the bulk TCR libraries were those previously described, with listed TCR primers. TCRdb reanalysed the PCR reads using MiXCR and keeps one entry per CDR3 protein. The table lists 90,000 to 120,000 distinct CDR3 sequences, roughly 34% of them singletons. The CDR3 length is 13 residues. Trimming removed 5 bases at V and 5 bases at J, with 13 bases between. In germline, CDR1 is MNHEY, CDR2 SMNVEV (reference sequence). This TCR was sampled from a human donor in good health. Some libraries in this study had Jurkat cell RNA spiked in. Sequences were obtained from naive CD8+ T cells from blood, with Jurkat cell RNA spiked in. Specified subset: FACS-sorted CD8+CD4-CCR7+CD45RA+ naive T cells. The chain employs TRBV27 and TRBJ2-7; TRBD2 might be the D (6 bases). In nucleotides, the CDR3 is TGTGCCAGCAGTAGGCGGGACCTCCACGAGCAGTACTTC. Protein product: CASSRRDLHEQYF.